Listed here are 32 T cell receptor beta chains from one sample, sequenced in a study of cytomegalovirus exposure and HLA in healthy donors. It was with 60 Vbeta and 13 Jbeta primers that the PCR ran. TCRdb keeps only in-frame clones here, not all; method: immunoSEQ multiplex PCR. Of about 140,000 clones listed, under 10% are singletons. The sample taken for sequencing was PBMCs. These TCRs come from a woman in her thirties or forties in good health and CMV-seropositive.

Points on this clone: Other DNA sequences in the sample encode the same CDR3. The chain carries TRBV27 and TRBJ2-7; D not certain. This CDR3 is built from 13 residues. From germline, CDR1 is MNHEY and CDR2 SMNVEV (reference sequence). Trimming pared 3 bases from V and 3 bases from J, leaving 9 bases between. CDR3 DNA sequence: TGTGCCAGCAGTTTGGATAGAGGCTACGAGCAGTACTTC. Encoded protein: CASSLDRGYEQYF.

The V and J genes are TRBV4-2 and TRBJ1-6; perhaps TRBD1 as D (6 bases). Germline CDR1 reads LGHNA; CDR2 reads YNFKEQ. The CDR3 consists of 15 residues. With 0 bases removed from V and 7 bases from J, the gap between germline ends came to 10 bases. The CDR3 spells CASSQEKGVNSPLHF. CDR3 nucleotides: TGTGCCAGCAGCCAAGAGAAGGGGGTAAATTCACCCCTCCACTTT.

This clone was observed a few times. The chain carries TRBV7-9 and TRBJ2-1; D is uncertain. The CDR3 loop spans 14 amino acids. Per germline, CDR1 SEHNR and CDR2 FQNEAQ (reference sequence). The ends were cut back, 3 bases at V and 0 bases at J, with 6 bases in the middle. The CDR3 bases are TGTGCCAGCAGCTTGGTGAGCTCCTACAATGAGCAGTTCTTC. This sequence encodes CASSLVSSYNEQFF.

The table lists this clone with a few counts. Sequence at one end of the junction differs from germline and may be a read error. The chain recombines TRBV5-8 with TRBJ2-7; D call uncertain. CDR3 size: 10 residues. The V gene's germline CDR1 is SGHTS and CDR2 YDEGEE. The CDR3 is CARSFNEQYF. For the CDR3, the DNA is TGTGCCAGAAGCTTCAACGAGCAGTACTTC.

The chain joins TRBV4-1 to TRBJ2-5; 7 positions match TRBD2. This CDR3 spans 16 amino acids. J lost 5 bases, V lost 0 bases, and 9 bases had no gene match. Germline lookup yields CDR1 MGHRA and CDR2 YSYEKL. The CDR3 loop is CASSQDRSWGGETQYF. CDR3 sequence (DNA): TGCGCCAGCAGCCAAGATCGATCGTGGGGGGGGGAGACCCAGTACTTC.

The rearrangement uses TRBV5-6 and TRBJ1-2, with D possibly being TRBD1 (5 bases). This CDR3 is 15 amino acids long. The germline V and J ends were trimmed by 4 bases and 1 base, with 14 bases remaining between them. Germline V CDR1 and CDR2: SGHDT, YYEEEE. The CDR3 coding sequence is TGTGCCAGCAGCGTGGGACGAGGCTTTAACTATGGCTACACCTTC. This gives the protein CASSVGRGFNYGYTF.

V and J are TRBV7-8 and TRBJ1-1; 9 bases map to TRBD1. The CDR3 consists of 16 residues. Germline-derived CDR1 and CDR2 are SGHVS and FQNEAQ. V lost 5 bases, J lost 5 bases, and 12 bases stayed unmatched. CDR3 coding DNA: TGTGCCAGCAGCCTCCCCTCACAGGGGGCGCGGACTGAAGCTTTCTTT. It yields the protein CASSLPSQGARTEAFF. Complete variable domain (other parts from reference TRBV7-8 and TRBJ1-1): GAGVSQSPRYKVAKRGQDVALRCDPISGHVSLFWYQQALGQGPEFLTYFQNEAQLDKSGLPSDRFFAERPEGSVSTLKIQRTQQEDSAVYLCASSLPSQGARTEAFFGQGTRLTVV.

This clone was observed a handful of times. The rearrangement links TRBV10-3 to TRBJ1-1, with TRBD1 matching over 9 bases. The trim removed 9 bases at V and 3 bases at J, leaving 5 bases unmatched. Looked up from germline, CDR1 is ENHRY and CDR2 is SYGVKD. The CDR3 sequence is 13 residues long. In DNA form, the CDR3 reads TGTGCCATAACGGACAGGGGAGACACTGAAGCTTTCTTT. It translates to CAITDRGDTEAFF.

This rearrangement joins TRBV19 to TRBJ2-1; TRBD2 aligns across 7 bases. CDR3 size: 16 residues. Trimming at V came to 3 bases and at J to 0 bases, leaving 5 bases not matched to a gene. Germline V gene sequence: CDR1 LNHDA, CDR2 SQIVND (reference sequence). The CDR3 coding sequence is TGTGCCAGTAGTATTCTGGGGGGGAGCTCCTACAATGAGCAGTTCTTC. It translates to CASSILGGSSYNEQFF.

The V and J genes are TRBV7-2 and TRBJ2-3; 11 bases agree with TRBD2. The CDR3 is made up of 16 amino acids. Germline-derived CDR1 and CDR2 are SGHTA and FQGNSA. V trimming: 4 bases; J trimming: 4 bases; junction bases outside the gene matches: 7. CDR3 in amino acids: CASSSLAGGMADTQYF. The DNA for the CDR3 is TGTGCCAGCAGCTCTTTAGCGGGGGGGATGGCAGATACGCAGTATTTT.

This clone was counted only a few times. The chain combines TRBV2 with TRBJ2-1, with 7 bases lining up with TRBD2. CDR3 length equals 16 residues. The germline V gene encodes CDR1 SNHLY and CDR2 FYNNEI. V dropped 2 bases and J dropped 2; count of bases not matched to a gene: 6. The CDR3 DNA reads TGTGCCAGCAGTGAATGGGCAGCGGGGACCTACAATGAGCAGTTCTTC. Its translation is CASSEWAAGTYNEQFF.

Here the CDR3 reads CASSLQGAAPETQYF. The CDR3 bases are TGTGCCAGCAGCTTACAGGGGGCCGCTCCAGAGACCCAGTACTTC. The rearrangement joins TRBV11-2 to TRBJ2-5, with TRBD1 matching 8 bases. Germline V CDR1 and CDR2: SGHAT, FQNNGV. With 2 bases clipped from V and 4 bases from J, the junction kept 6 bases outside the gene matches. This CDR3 is built from 15 residues.

In this sample, this clone turned up a few times. The chain uses TRBV10-3 and TRBJ2-1, with D hard to call. This CDR3 region has 11 residues. V was trimmed by 3 bases and J by 8 bases, leaving 5 bases between them. Germline values: CDR1 ENHRY, CDR2 SYGVKD. The CDR3, as DNA: TGTGCCATCAGTGACGTTGATGAGCAGTTCTTC. Protein product: CAISDVDEQFF.

The sample holds a few counts of this clone. The chain employs TRBV2 and TRBJ1-5; weak D call: TRBD1 (6 bases). Per the germline V gene, CDR1 is SNHLY and CDR2 is FYNNEI. The CDR3 covers 18 residues. Trimming shortened V by 2 bases and J by 1 base, and 18 bases separated the two germline ends. The CDR3 DNA follows: TGTGCCAGCAGTGAATATTGGGGGGGGGCGGTGAGCAATCAGCCCCAGCATTTT. Amino acid sequence: CASSEYWGGAVSNQPQHF.

This clone showed up just a few times. This chain joins TRBV19 and TRBJ1-6, with 10 bases that match TRBD1. J gave up 9 bases and V 2 bases, and 16 bases lay outside the gene matches. CDR3 length equals 19 residues. Germline lookup yields CDR1 LNHDA and CDR2 SQIVND (reference sequence). CDR3 nucleotides: TGTGCCAGTAGTATATCTCGACAGGGGGCAACTGCCCTGAGTTCACCCCTCCACTTT. This gives the protein CASSISRQGATALSSPLHF. The entire variable domain, with the rest obtained from reference TRBV19 and TRBJ1-6, is as follows: DGGITQSPKYLFRKEGQNVTLSCEQNLNHDAMYWYRQDPGQGLRLIYYSQIVNDFQKGDIAEGYSVSREKKESFPLTVTSAQKNPTAFYLCASSISRQGATALSSPLHFGNGTRLTVT.

This clone was counted between two and nine times. The gene calls are TRBV2 and TRBJ1-1, with D possibly matching TRBD1 (5 bases). V lost 8 bases and J lost 0, with 10 bases in between. Germline CDR1 and CDR2: SNHLY and FYNNEI. The CDR3 runs to 13 residues. The CDR3 nucleotides are TGTGCCAGCGGAAGACAGATGAACACTGAAGCTTTCTTT. Translating it yields CASGRQMNTEAFF.

The chain carries TRBV5-1 and TRBJ2-5, with 11 nucleotides matching TRBD1. This CDR3 is 16 amino acids long. J gave up 4 bases and V 4 bases, and 9 bases lay outside the gene matches. Germline CDR1 is SGHRS and CDR2 is YFSETQ. This chain's CDR3 is CASSTRTGGLLETQYF. CDR3 DNA: TGCGCCAGCAGCACACGGACAGGGGGCTTATTAGAGACCCAGTACTTC.

In its sample, this clone was seen a few times. The chain recombines TRBV5-4 with TRBJ2-5; 9 positions agree with TRBD1. Germline V gene sequence: CDR1 SGHNT, CDR2 YYREEE (reference sequence). CDR3 length: 14 residues. V lost 4 bases and J lost 3; bases outside the gene matches: 4. In nucleotides, the CDR3 is TGTGCCAGCAGCCGGGACAGGGAAGAAGAGACCCAGTACTTC. It yields the protein CASSRDREEETQYF.

J is TRBJ1-6 and V is TRBV5-1; 7 nucleotides align to TRBD1. The V and J ends lost 6 bases and 7 bases, in that order; junction bases with no gene match: 13. CDR1 is SGHRS and CDR2 is YFSETQ in the germline V gene. The CDR3 is 16 amino acids. Here the CDR3 reads CASTPEPQGQNSPLHF. CDR3 bases: TGCGCCAGCACCCCAGAACCCCAGGGACAGAATTCACCCCTCCACTTT.

The V and J genes are TRBV15 and TRBJ1-3, with a weak D call TRBD1 (6 bases). The CDR3 length is 17 residues. Germline lookup yields CDR1 LNHNV and CDR2 YYDKDF (reference sequence). V lost 3 bases and J 0 bases, leaving 15 bases between the germline ends. The CDR3 coding sequence is TGTGCCACCAGCAGGGGACATACAGGACACTCTGGAAACACCATATATTTT. Translated: CATSRGHTGHSGNTIYF.

The genes are TRBV29-1 and TRBJ2-3, with D uncertain. Germline V gives CDR1 SQVTM, CDR2 ANQGSEA. The V gene lost 5 bases and the J gene lost 4 bases, with 7 bases spanning the gap. CDR3 length equals 11 residues. CDR3 sequence: CSVFSSDTQYF. As DNA, the CDR3 is TGCAGCGTTTTCTCCTCAGATACGCAGTATTTT.

In DNA form, the CDR3 reads TGCGCCAGCAGCTTAGGAGGGGAATGGGCTTTCTTT. Residues: CASSLGGEWAFF. This chain joins TRBV5-1 and TRBJ1-1; a weak D match, TRBD1 (5 bases). The V gene's germline CDR1 is SGHRS and CDR2 YFSETQ. The ends were cut back, 2 bases at V and 11 bases at J, with 13 bases in the middle. The CDR3 has 12 residues.

This clone was picked up a small number of times. CDR3 sequence (DNA): TGTGCCAGCAGCTACAGGGAGAACAATCAGCCCCAGCATTTT. This sequence encodes CASSYRENNQPQHF. The rearrangement uses TRBV5-8 and TRBJ1-5, with a weak D call TRBD1 (6 bases). Deletions cut 3 bases from V and 3 bases from J, with 10 bases between. Germline loops: CDR1 SGHTS, CDR2 YDEGEE. The CDR3 is 14 amino acids.

The J gene is TRBJ1-2, the V gene TRBV27; D is uncertain. Trimming stripped 5 bases from V and 2 bases from J, with 9 bases between. Germline assignment: CDR1 MNHEY and CDR2 SMNVEV (reference sequence). This CDR3 is built from 13 residues. The CDR3 loop is CASSPGPNYGYTF. Here the CDR3 DNA reads TGTGCCAGCAGTCCTGGGCCCAACTATGGCTACACCTTC.

Only a few counts were recorded for this clone. This rearrangement joins TRBV9 to TRBJ1-1, with TRBD1 matching 8 bases. This CDR3 has 15 residues. Per germline, CDR1 SGDLS and CDR2 YYNGEE. Trimming at V came to 4 bases and at J to 6 bases, leaving 11 bases not matched to a gene. CDR3 bases: TGTGCCAGCAGCCTCCAGGGGGCGTTGGGCGCTGAAGCTTTCTTT. This translates into CASSLQGALGAEAFF.

This clone was counted between two and nine times. The gene calls are TRBV19 and TRBJ2-6, with 7 positions matching TRBD1. The CDR3 spans 16 residues. Germline CDR1 is LNHDA and CDR2 is SQIVND (reference sequence). V shed 6 bases and J 1 base; nucleotides not matched to a gene: 6. The CDR3 DNA follows: TGTGCCAGTAGCGACCCCAGGGGGTCTGGGGCCAACGTCCTGACTTTC. Translating gives CASSDPRGSGANVLTF.

V is TRBV5-1 and J is TRBJ1-4, with D perhaps TRBD1 (5 bases). The CDR3 consists of 15 residues. Trimming left V 0 bases short and J 7 bases short, with 13 bases between. CDR1 is SGHRS, CDR2 YFSETQ, per germline. The CDR3 DNA reads as TGCGCCAGCAGCTTGGAGGGGCCGTGGAGTGAAAAACTGTTTTTT. This codes for CASSLEGPWSEKLFF. Full variable domain (outside the CDR3, taken from reference TRBV5-1 and TRBJ1-4): KAGVTQTPRYLIKTRGQQVTLSCSPISGHRSVSWYQQTPGQGLQFLFEYFSETQRNKGNFPGRFSGRQFSNSRSEMNVSTLELGDSALYLCASSLEGPWSEKLFFGSGTQLSVL.

The V gene is TRBV5-3, the J gene TRBJ1-3; maybe TRBD1 (5 bases). TRBV5-3 is assigned to the ORF class and has an uncertain function. CDR3 length: 16 residues. The ends were cut back, 2 bases at V and 6 bases at J, with 18 bases in the middle. CDR3 DNA: TGTGCCAGAAGCTTCCCCCCCCAGTCGACAGTAAACACCATATATTTT. Translation: CARSFPPQSTVNTIYF.

The chain uses TRBV19 and TRBJ1-5, with 9 bases that match TRBD1. The trim removed 4 bases at V and 6 bases at J, leaving 7 bases unmatched. The CDR3 is 15 amino acids. From germline, CDR1 is LNHDA and CDR2 SQIVND (reference sequence). The CDR3 region is CASSTQGQGSQPQHF. As DNA, the CDR3 is TGTGCCAGTAGTACCCAGGGACAGGGCAGTCAGCCCCAGCATTTT.

This clone has just a few counts. J is TRBJ2-3 and V is TRBV7-2, with a possible D match to TRBD2 (6 bases). In germline, CDR1 is SGHTA, CDR2 FQGNSA. V was cut by 1 base and J by 6 bases, with 11 bases left in between. The CDR3 sequence is 14 residues long. CDR3 amino acids: CASSLDRGIDTQYF. The CDR3 nucleotides are TGTGCCAGCAGCTTAGATCGGGGGATTGATACGCAGTATTTT.

The sample holds a few counts of this clone. V usage is TRBV5-1 and J usage is TRBJ1-1; D unresolved. The CDR3 length is 14 residues. The ends were cut back, 1 base at V and 0 bases at J, with 7 bases in the middle. In germline, CDR1 is SGHRS, CDR2 YFSETQ. CDR3 bases: TGCGCCAGCAGCTTGACTTTCATGAACACTGAAGCTTTCTTT. It translates to CASSLTFMNTEAFF.

This clone was detected many times. This CDR3 reads CASSRMGLSTDTQYF. The CDR3 nucleotides are TGCGCCAGCAGCCGAATGGGGCTATCCACAGATACGCAGTATTTT. The chain couples TRBV4-1 to TRBJ2-3; tentatively, D is TRBD1 (5 bases). The CDR3 is 15 amino acids. Per germline, CDR1 MGHRA and CDR2 YSYEKL. The ends were cut back, 4 bases at V and 2 bases at J, with 13 bases in the middle.